Detailed here is one TCR beta chain. Its antigen remains unidentified. The data were obtained in a study of read filtering for tumor transcriptome and immune sequencing. Study results and caveats: The CD138-negative fraction was mixed bone marrow immune cells, not pure T cells. In IR-seq, single-read clonotypes were about 80% of clonotypes but about 3.5% of reads. Correlation between methods rose after single-read clonotypes were removed.

Molecular barcoded adaptors covering alpha/delta and beta/gamma chains were used on approximately 400 ng RNA. TCRdb ran MiXCR on the reads and lists one entry per CDR3 protein. The sample includes over 7,500 distinct CDR3 sequences, more than 15% of them seen just once. This CDR3 is 13 amino acids long. Trimming cost V 1 base and J 6 bases, with 8 bases left between them. The germline gives CDR1 SGHRS, CDR2 YFSETQ. The receptor comes from a donor at least 40 years old with multiple myeloma. The chain recombines TRBV5-1 with TRBJ2-1, with unresolved D. The sequenced sample was a population of CD138-negative cells sorted from bone marrow. CDR3 DNA: TGCGCCAGCAGCTTGTCCGGGCCCAATGAGCAGTTCTTC. It translates to CASSLSGPNEQFF.